The 2 T cell receptor beta chains below all came from one sample that was sequenced in a study of blood T cell repertoires in COVID-19. The assay was immunoSEQ multiplex PCR, and TCRdb's table has in-frame clones only and misses some. The data contain over 70,000 clones, roughly 88% of them singletons. Material for sequencing was peripheral blood. The receptors here all came from a man in his late teens or twenties with COVID-19, enrolled during active disease.

V usage is TRBV4-3 and J usage is TRBJ1-6; 7 bases agree with TRBD1. This CDR3 has 14 residues. J gave up 9 bases and V 3 bases, and 5 bases lay outside the gene matches. Germline assignment: CDR1 LGHNA and CDR2 YSLEER. CDR3 loop: CASSQRQGGSPLHF. In DNA form, the CDR3 reads TGCGCCAGCAGCCAGCGACAGGGTGGTTCACCCCTCCACTTT.

This sequence joins TRBV7-2 and TRBJ2-1; 7 nucleotides line up with TRBD2. The ends lost 4 bases at V and 7 bases at J; junction bases unmatched: 1. The CDR3 extends over 12 amino acids. Per germline, CDR1 SGHTA and CDR2 FQGNSA. CDR3 in DNA: TGTGCCAGCAGCTCCGGGGGGAATGAGCAGTTCTTC. It is translated as CASSSGGNEQFF.